These 21 T cell receptor beta chains were all obtained from the same sample, sequenced in a study of blood T cell repertoires in COVID-19. Profiling relied on immunoSEQ multiplex PCR, and the TCRdb table lists in-frame clones only, not all of them. Of about 82,000 clones listed, approximately 78% are singletons. Sequences were obtained from peripheral blood. These receptors all stem from a man aged 45-65 years with active or convalescent COVID-19.

V and J are TRBV7-2 and TRBJ2-3; TRBD2 matches at 7 bases. The CDR3 has 15 residues. The junction had 8 bases not matched to a gene; V was cut back by 2 bases and J by 6 bases. Germline loops: CDR1 SGHTA, CDR2 FQGNSA. CDR3 sequence (DNA): TGTGCCAGCAGCTTAATATCGTGGCGGGGGGATACGCAGTATTTT. Translating gives CASSLISWRGDTQYF.

The CDR3 DNA is TGTGCCAGTAGTACTAGTGCCTACAATGAGCAGTTCTTC. It is translated as CASSTSAYNEQFF. J is TRBJ2-1 and V is TRBV19; unclear D gene. There are 13 residues in the CDR3. V was trimmed by 4 bases and J by 2 bases, leaving 6 bases between them. Germline V gene lookup returns CDR1 LNHDA and CDR2 SQIVND (reference sequence).

This chain connects TRBV18 to TRBJ1-1; 8 bases map to TRBD1. Germline V gene lookup returns CDR1 KGHSH and CDR2 LQKENI. The CDR3 totals 15 residues. Unmatched junction bases numbered 4, after V lost 4 bases and J lost 0 bases. The CDR3 region is CASSLRTGLNTEAFF. The CDR3 DNA reads as TGTGCCAGCTCACTGAGGACAGGGTTGAACACTGAAGCTTTCTTT.

This clone showed up just once. The rearrangement links TRBV5-1 to TRBJ2-2, with 7 nucleotides matching TRBD1. Germline values: CDR1 SGHRS, CDR2 YFSETQ. V lost 4 bases, J lost 3 bases, and 6 bases stayed unmatched. The CDR3 is made up of 15 amino acids. The CDR3 sequence is CASSARTGDTGELFF. CDR3 nucleotide sequence: TGCGCCAGCAGCGCCCGAACAGGGGACACCGGGGAGCTGTTTTTT.

This chain joins TRBV10-3 and TRBJ1-1, with D maybe TRBD1 (5 bases). The CDR3 totals 13 residues. The V gene's germline CDR1 is ENHRY and CDR2 SYGVKD. The V and J ends lost 1 base and 6 bases respectively, with 9 bases between them. In DNA, the CDR3 is TGTGCCATCAGTGAGTTCGGGGGGTCTGAAGCTTTCTTT. Its translation: CAISEFGGSEAFF.

In nucleotides, the CDR3 is TGCGCCAGCAGCCAAGATTTCCCGTCTGGGGCCAACGTCCTGACTTTC. Amino acid sequence: CASSQDFPSGANVLTF. The rearrangement links TRBV4-1 to TRBJ2-6; D gene ambiguous. CDR1 and CDR2 (germline): MGHRA, YSYEKL. Trimming cost V 0 bases and J 1 base, with 7 bases left between them. The CDR3 totals 16 residues.

This chain uses TRBV3-1 (or the pseudogene TRBV3-2) with TRBJ1-4, with D hard to call. The CDR3 has 18 amino acids. Germline V CDR1 and CDR2: LGHDT, YNNKEL (reference sequence). Deletions cut 3 bases from V and 0 bases from J, with 17 bases between. The chain's CDR3 is CASSQVAIYSATNEKLFF. CDR3 coding DNA: TGTGCCAGCAGCCAGGTGGCCATCTACAGTGCAACTAATGAAAAACTGTTTTTT.

This clone turned up a few times. The chain employs TRBV9 and TRBJ2-7; 8 nucleotides agree with TRBD2. The CDR3 runs to 18 residues. Losses at the gene ends were 3 bases for V and 0 bases for J; bases not matched to a gene: 14. Germline V lookup: CDR1 SGDLS, CDR2 YYNGEE. As DNA, the CDR3 is TGTGCCAGCAGCGGTTCGGGGGGGATAACTCCCTTCTCCTACGAGCAGTACTTC. This encodes CASSGSGGITPFSYEQYF.

The chain uses TRBV5-1 and TRBJ2-5; a possible D gene is TRBD1 (6 bases). This CDR3 comprises 14 residues. The V gene lost 4 bases and the J gene lost 2 bases, with 12 bases spanning the gap. The germline CDR1 and CDR2 sequences are SGHRS and YFSETQ. The DNA for the CDR3 is TGCGCCAGCAGCCGGGACACACCACAAGAGACCCAGTACTTC. Encoded protein: CASSRDTPQETQYF.

In its sample, this clone was seen a few times. The chain couples TRBV6-5 to TRBJ1-1; 11 positions agree with TRBD1. The germline CDR1 and CDR2 sequences are MNHEY and SVGAGI. The CDR3 runs 14 residues. Trimming took 6 bases from V and 3 from J; bases not matched to a gene: 3. The CDR3, as DNA: TGTGCCAGCAGCCGGACAGGGGGCCACACTGAAGCTTTCTTT. Amino acid sequence: CASSRTGGHTEAFF.

The chain has TRBV28 and TRBJ1-6; D may be TRBD1 (6 bases). Germline values: CDR1 MDHEN, CDR2 SYDVKM. The length of the CDR3 is 14 residues. V lost 2 bases, J lost 7 bases, and 9 bases lay in between. The CDR3 coding sequence is TGTGCCAGCAGTTTAAGGGACAACAATTCACCCCTCCACTTT. Encoded protein: CASSLRDNNSPLHF.

This sequence joins TRBV28 and TRBJ1-2; TRBD1 matches at 9 bases. The CDR3 loop spans 13 amino acids. V dropped 5 bases and J dropped 4; count of bases not matched to a gene: 2. From germline, CDR1 is MDHEN and CDR2 SYDVKM. CDR3 protein: CASSQDRGYGYTF. In DNA form, the CDR3 reads TGTGCCAGCAGTCAGGACAGGGGCTATGGCTACACCTTC.

The chain has TRBV7-2 and TRBJ2-1; 10 nucleotides agree with TRBD2. CDR3 length: 15 residues. J gave up 6 bases and V 4 bases, and 6 bases lay outside the gene matches. Per the germline V gene, CDR1 is SGHTA and CDR2 is FQGNSA. DNA for the CDR3: TGTGCCAGCAGCTGGCTAGCGGGGGCTGGCAATGAGCAGTTCTTC. Protein product: CASSWLAGAGNEQFF.

The chain joins TRBV10-3 to TRBJ2-7; D is unresolved. The CDR3 covers 12 residues. Germline V CDR1 and CDR2: ENHRY, SYGVKD. Trimming took off 7 bases at V and 3 bases at J, with 10 bases between the two ends. CDR3 amino acids: CAITDFSYEQYV. The CDR3 DNA reads as TGTGCCATCACCGACTTCAGCTACGAGCAGTACGTC.

V and J are TRBV19 and TRBJ1-5; the match to TRBD1 covers 11 bases. Germline V gives CDR1 LNHDA, CDR2 SQIVND (reference sequence). CDR3 length: 17 residues. Trimming at V came to 6 bases and at J to 4 bases, leaving 11 bases not matched to a gene. CDR3 DNA: TGTGCCAGTAGGCCCGGACAGGGGGCTTGGGGTAATCAGCCCCAGCATTTT. The encoded protein is CASRPGQGAWGNQPQHF.

The V call is TRBV2, the J call TRBJ1-4; no firm D call. Germline lookup yields CDR1 SNHLY and CDR2 FYNNEI. Trimming took off 1 base at V and 3 bases at J, with 9 bases between the two ends. This CDR3 contains 15 residues. The CDR3 coding sequence is TGTGCCAGCAGTGAAGGTGGCGCGGCTAATGAAAAACTGTTTTTT. This codes for CASSEGGAANEKLFF.

The gene calls are TRBV30 and TRBJ1-4; maybe TRBD1 (6 bases). V was cut by 2 bases and J by 7 bases, with 8 bases left in between. The length of the CDR3 is 12 residues. CDR1 is GTSNPN and CDR2 is SVGIG in the germline V gene (reference sequence). CDR3 nucleotide sequence: TGTGCCTGGAGTACAGGGTTTGAAAAACTGTTTTTT. Amino acids: CAWSTGFEKLFF.

This clone has a handful of counts. The gene calls are TRBV2 and TRBJ2-5, with 7 bases identical to TRBD2. The CDR3 loop spans 13 amino acids. The germline V gene encodes CDR1 SNHLY and CDR2 FYNNEI. V was clipped by 6 bases and J by 4 bases; unmatched bases: 5. CDR3 coding DNA: TGTGCCAGCAGGCCCCCTAGCGGAGAGACCCAGTACTTC. Translation: CASRPPSGETQYF.

This sequence joins TRBV19 and TRBJ2-3; TRBD1 aligns across 8 bases. V trimming: 7 bases; J trimming: 3 bases; junction bases outside the gene matches: 6. The germline V gene has CDR1 LNHDA and CDR2 SQIVND (reference sequence). The CDR3 is 14 amino acids. CDR3 DNA sequence: TGTGCCAGTATCCCCCGACAGGGGACAGATACGCAGTATTTT. Protein sequence: CASIPRQGTDTQYF. Using reference TRBV19 and TRBJ2-3 for the parts outside the CDR3, the full variable domain is DGGITQSPKYLFRKEGQNVTLSCEQNLNHDAMYWYRQDPGQGLRLIYYSQIVNDFQKGDIAEGYSVSREKKESFPLTVTSAQKNPTAFYLCASIPRQGTDTQYFGPGTRLTVL.

The J gene is TRBJ2-6, the V gene TRBV7-2; D is possibly TRBD1 (6 bases). Germline V lookup: CDR1 SGHTA, CDR2 FQGNSA. V was shortened by 3 bases and J by 2 bases, with 8 bases between the two germline ends. CDR3 length: 15 amino acids. CDR3 DNA sequence: TGTGCCAGCAGCTTTGGACAGCCTGGGGCCAACGTCCTGACTTTC. Amino acids: CASSFGQPGANVLTF.

The CDR3 is CASSLSVILDNSPLHF. Here the CDR3 DNA reads TGTGCCAGCAGTTTATCAGTCATATTGGATAATTCACCCCTCCACTTT. The genes are TRBV28 and TRBJ1-6; D is undetermined. In germline, CDR1 is MDHEN, CDR2 SYDVKM. V was trimmed by 1 base and J by 5 bases, leaving 12 bases between them. The CDR3 runs to 16 residues.